These 7 T cell receptor beta chains were sequenced from one sample in a study of radiotherapy plus CTLA-4 blockade in lung cancer. The method was immunoSEQ multiplex PCR; TCRdb's version includes in-frame clones alone and lacks a portion of them. The data show 100,000 to 150,000 clones, nearly 80% seen once. The material was peripheral blood, obtained from a patient treated with radiotherapy plus ipilimumab. These receptors all come from a human donor with non-small cell lung cancer who had a partial response to radiotherapy plus ipilimumab.

This clone was detected a few times. CDR3 bases: TGTGCCAGCAGTGAAGCGGACAGTAGCTCTGGAAACACCATATATTTT. Protein sequence: CASSEADSSSGNTIYF. This rearrangement joins TRBV6-1 to TRBJ1-3; weak D call: TRBD1 (6 bases). The germline gives CDR1 MNHNS, CDR2 SASEGT. V lost 0 bases and J 0 bases, leaving 9 bases between the germline ends. The CDR3 runs to 16 residues.

The chain combines TRBV29-1 with TRBJ1-2; tentatively, D is TRBD1 (5 bases). CDR1 and CDR2 from the germline V gene are SQVTM and ANQGSEA. This CDR3 spans 11 amino acids. CDR3 region: CVGLLNYGYTF. The CDR3 region has the DNA TGCGTGGGACTCTTGAACTATGGCTACACCTTC.

V usage is TRBV7-9 and J usage is TRBJ1-5; 7 bases agree with TRBD1. Trimming took 7 bases from V and 1 from J; bases not matched to a gene: 10. This CDR3 has 16 residues. Germline CDR1 SEHNR, CDR2 FQNEAQ (reference sequence). The CDR3 nucleotides read TGTGCCAGCACCCCTGCCAAACAGGGGAGCAATCAGCCCCAGCATTTT. Translating gives CASTPAKQGSNQPQHF.

The count of this clone is one. The chain has TRBV4-1 and TRBJ1-6; TRBD1 is a possible D gene (6 bases). Germline CDR1 MGHRA, CDR2 YSYEKL. This CDR3 is 19 amino acids long. With 4 bases removed from V and 7 bases from J, the gap between germline ends came to 26 bases. CDR3 in DNA: TGCGCCAGCAGCCTCCAGGGGAGTGACTTCGTCCAGCGAAATTCACCCCTCCACTTT. Protein product: CASSLQGSDFVQRNSPLHF.

The rearrangement links TRBV6-4 to TRBJ2-1, with 9 bases that match TRBD1. V dropped 0 bases and J dropped 3; count of bases not matched to a gene: 0. CDR3 length: 15 residues. The V gene's germline CDR1 is MRHNA and CDR2 SNTAGT. CDR3 protein: CASSDSTGGYNEQFF. CDR3 sequence (DNA): TGTGCCAGCAGTGACTCGACAGGGGGCTACAATGAGCAGTTCTTC.

This clone has a handful of counts. CDR3 sequence (DNA): TGTGCCAGCAGTTCCCCGGCGGAGGCTAATGAAAAACTGTTTTTT. Translating it yields CASSSPAEANEKLFF. V gene TRBV28 combines with J gene TRBJ1-4; D gene uncertain. The germline V gene has CDR1 MDHEN and CDR2 SYDVKM. This CDR3 region has 15 residues. The V end lost 4 bases, the J end lost 3 bases, and 12 bases lay between the germline ends. Variable domain in full (rest from reference TRBV28 and TRBJ1-4): DVKVTQSSRYLVKRTGEKVFLECVQDMDHENMFWYRQDPGLGLRLIYFSYDVKMKEKGDIPEGYSVSREKKERFSLILESASTNQTSMYLCASSSPAEANEKLFFGSGTQLSVL.

The chain is built from TRBV6-1 and TRBJ1-2, with D tentatively TRBD1 (5 bases). Germline CDR1 MNHNS, CDR2 SASEGT. CDR3 length: 13 residues. V lost 2 bases to trimming and J lost 2 bases, with 6 bases between them. CDR3 residues: CASSEWGNYGYTF. CDR3 DNA sequence: TGTGCCAGCAGTGAATGGGGCAACTATGGCTACACCTTC.